This T cell receptor beta chain was recovered during a study of shared clonotypes between healthy human individuals. Study-wide context: Three plates were used per donor for CD4 naive, three for CD4 memory, two for CD8 naive and one for CD8 memory. Notes on the study in general: Sharing across four donors was highest in naive CD4 (roughly 5%) and lowest in memory CD8 (0.4%).

Germline CDR1 SEHNR, CDR2 FQNEAQ (reference sequence). V lost 3 bases, J lost 4 bases, and 6 bases stayed unmatched. The CDR3 is 14 amino acids. At a deep level, the assay was run. The data were produced by immunoSEQ multiplex PCR, yet TCRdb's version contains in-frame clones alone and is incomplete. The profile shows about 2 million clones, about 94% of them singletons. Regarding this clone: What it recognizes is unknown.

Naive CD8 cells comprised CD45RO-negative, CCR7-positively selected cells, excluding terminally differentiated effector memory CD45RA+ cells. The clonotype was recovered from a man between 18 and 35 years old in good health. J is TRBJ2-7 and V is TRBV7-9, with 7 bases identical to TRBD1. Sequencing used naive CD8+ T cells sorted from blood. The chain's CDR3 is CASSFGQDPYEQYF. The CDR3 nucleotides read TGTGCCAGCAGCTTCGGACAGGATCCGTACGAGCAGTACTTC. Using reference TRBV7-9 and TRBJ2-7 for the parts outside the CDR3, the full variable domain is DTGVSQNPRHKITKRGQNVTFRCDPISEHNRLYWYRQTLGQGPEFLTYFQNEAQLEKSRLLSDRFSAERPKGSFSTLEIQRTEQGDSAMYLCASSFGQDPYEQYFGPGTRLTVT.